These T cell receptor beta chains were read from a single sample in a study of shared clonotypes between healthy human individuals. Clones were sequenced by immunoSEQ multiplex PCR, and TCRdb holds only the in-frame ones, with some missing. The table lists some 2,400,000 clones, roughly 95% of them singletons. The sample comprised naive CD4+ T cells sorted from blood. The receptor set was obtained from a man between 18 and 29 years old in good health. Each CDR3 is given with its conserved first and last residue. The D gene is left open where the match is weak. Clone size, where shown, is once, few, many, or a class for clones that have expanded.

>.|TRBV20-1|TRBJ2-7|.
TGCAGTGCTATGCGGGGTCTCGAGCAGTACTTC
CSAMRGLEQYF
>TRBD1|TRBV28|TRBJ2-1|.
TGTGCCAGCAGTTCCGGACAGGGAGCGTCAGAGCAGTTCTTC
CASSSGQGASEQFF
>.|TRBV6-5|TRBJ2-3|.
TGTGCCACCAGCTGGGTGGGAAGCACAGATACGCAGTATTTT
CATSWVGSTDTQYF
>TRBD1|TRBV2|TRBJ1-6|.
TGTGCCAGCATTACGGCAGGGACAGCCAAATCACCCCTCCACTTT
CASITAGTAKSPLHF
>.|TRBV2|TRBJ2-5|.
TGTGCCAGCAGTCCCGGGACACAACAAGAGACCCAGTACTTC
CASSPGTQQETQYF
>.|TRBV29-1|TRBJ2-6|.
TGCAGCGCCGGAGGGTCGGGGGTTGGTGGGGCCAACGTCCTGACTTTC
CSAGGSGVGGANVLTF
>.|TRBV7-2|TRBJ2-7|.
TGTGCCAGCAGCTTAGAACTAGCTGGAAACTACGAGCAGTACTTC
CASSLELAGNYEQYF
>TRBD2|TRBV5-4|TRBJ2-5|.
TGTGCCAGCAGCTTGGCAGGACTAGCGGGGGGCCAACAAAGGGAGACCCAGTACTTC
CASSLAGLAGGQQRETQYF
>TRBD2|TRBV18|TRBJ2-1|.
TGTGCCAGCTCACCAAGTTCCCTAGCGGGAGATAATGAGCAGTTCTTC
CASSPSSLAGDNEQFF
>.|TRBV6-5|TRBJ1-4|.
TGTGCCACCGTGGGGACTAATGAAAAACTGTTTTTT
CATVGTNEKLFF
>.|TRBV7-2|TRBJ2-1|.
TGTGCCAGCAGCTTAGAATTCGGGCGAGGCAATGAGCAGTTCTTC
CASSLEFGRGNEQFF
>.|TRBV12-1|TRBJ1-6|.
.
CASSFVGLGISPLHF
>TRBD1|TRBV9|TRBJ1-3|.
TGTGCCAGCAGCGGTACAGGGGGGAGCTCTGGAAACACCATATATTTT
CASSGTGGSSGNTIYF
>.|TRBV5-1|TRBJ2-5|.
TGCGCCAGCAGCTTGTCTGAGACCCAGTACTTC
CASSLSETQYF
>.|TRBV9|TRBJ1-1|.
TGTGCCAGCAGTCAGCAATCTTCGAGCAACACTGAAGCTTTCTTT
CASSQQSSSNTEAFF
>.|TRBV30|TRBJ2-4|.
TGTGCCTGGAGTGTTGGGCAGGGCGTCCTAGCCAAAAACATTCAGTACTTC
CAWSVGQGVLAKNIQYF
>TRBD1|TRBV5-1|TRBJ1-1|.
TGCGCCAGCAGCTCGGGACAGCAGAACACTGAAGCTTTCTTT
CASSSGQQNTEAFF
>TRBD1|TRBV6-5|TRBJ2-7|.
TGTGCCAGCAGTTACGACAGGGGGTACGAGCAGTACTTC
CASSYDRGYEQYF
>.|TRBV18|TRBJ1-4|.
TGTGCCAGCTCACCACCTGCGAGGGTAGGTGAAAAACTGTTTTTT
CASSPPARVGEKLFF
>.|TRBV7-9|TRBJ2-1|once
TGTGCCAGCAGCCTCAAGGGCCATATTCTAAACAATGAGCAGTTCTTC
CASSLKGHILNNEQFF
>TRBD2|TRBV18|TRBJ2-3|.
TGTGCCAGCTCACCAGGGCTAGCGGGTGCTAGCACAGATACGCAGTATTTT
CASSPGLAGASTDTQYF
>TRBD1|TRBV5-4|TRBJ1-1|.
TGTGCCAGCAGCGTGCACAGGGGGCTACGTATGAACACTGAAGCTTTCTTT
CASSVHRGLRMNTEAFF
>TRBD1|TRBV10-2|TRBJ2-7|once
TGCGCCAGCAGTGTAGGGGGCGGTTACGAGCAGTACTTC
CASSVGGGYEQYF
>.|TRBV29-1|TRBJ1-2|.
TGCAGCGTTGAAAGGTCGGGGCAGAGATTCTACACCTTC
CSVERSGQRFYTF
>.|TRBV6-1|TRBJ2-7|once
TGTGCCACCCGAACTATACCTGCCACCTACGAGCAGTACTTC
CATRTIPATYEQYF
>.|TRBV4-1|TRBJ2-7|.
TGCGCCAGCAGCCAAGGGGGTCAGGCTGGTCACGAGCAGTACTTC
CASSQGGQAGHEQYF
>.|TRBV6-6|TRBJ2-1|.
TGTGCCAGCAGGAGTAGCGGAGCTGAGAATGAGCAGTTCTTC
CASRSSGAENEQFF
>TRBD2|TRBV19|TRBJ2-2|.
TGTGCCAGTAGTATAACTAGCGGGAGCCTCGGGGAGCTGTTTTTT
CASSITSGSLGELFF
>.|TRBV2|TRBJ2-7|once
TGTGCCAGCAGCGCGTTCGGGACTGGGAACTACGAGCAGTACTTC
CASSAFGTGNYEQYF
>.|TRBV18|TRBJ2-7|.
TGTGCCAGCTCACCATTAATGGGGGGCCACTCCTACGAGCAGTACTTC
CASSPLMGGHSYEQYF
>.|TRBV6-1|TRBJ1-2|.
TGTGCCAGCAGTGAAGGAGGCCTTTTTGGCTACACCTTC
CASSEGGLFGYTF
>.|TRBV6-5|TRBJ2-4|.
TGTGCCAGCACCAGGGATAACATTCAGTACTTC
CASTRDNIQYF
>.|TRBV30|TRBJ2-1|.
TGTGCCTGGAGTGTAGGTAGACTGCAGTTCTTC
CAWSVGRLQFF
>.|TRBV19|TRBJ2-6|.
TGTGCCAGTAGTAGGATATCCGAGGCCAACGTCCTGACTTTC
CASSRISEANVLTF
>TRBD1|TRBV28|TRBJ2-3|.
TGTGCCAGCAGCTCATTGGGCCAGGGGGTAACAGATACGCAGTATTTT
CASSSLGQGVTDTQYF
>TRBD2|TRBV11-2|TRBJ2-7|.
TGTGCCAGCAGCTTAGTTGCTAGCGGGGCCTACGAGCAGTACTTC
CASSLVASGAYEQYF
>TRBD1|TRBV10-3|TRBJ1-4|.
TGTGCCATCAGTGGGACAGGGTATGAAAAACTGTTTTTT
CAISGTGYEKLFF
>.|TRBV18|TRBJ2-7|.
TGTGCCAGCTCACTGGGACCCGCCGGTACCTACGAGCAGTACTTC
CASSLGPAGTYEQYF
>.|TRBV9|TRBJ2-7|.
TGTGCCAGCAGCGTAGCGGATTTAGGTTCCTTCTACGAGCAGTACTTC
CASSVADLGSFYEQYF
>.|TRBV9|TRBJ2-2|.
TGTGCCAGCAGCAGATCCGGGGAGCTGTTTTTT
CASSRSGELFF
>.|TRBV2|TRBJ2-1|.
TGTGCCAGCACTTGGGACTTCTACAATGAGCAGTTCTTC
CASTWDFYNEQFF